The 3 T cell receptor beta chains given below trace back to one sample, sequenced in a study of T cell responses to AZD1222 COVID-19 vaccine. The repertoire was sequenced with immunoSEQ multiplex PCR; TCRdb's copy has only in-frame clones and lacks some. Altogether fewer than 200,000 clones are present, approximately 91% being singletons, with the ten largest covering 1.5% to 2%. Specimen: peripheral blood, collected 28 days after the second AZD1222 dose. All receptors derive from an adult who received the AZD1222 COVID-19 vaccine.

The gene calls are TRBV5-1 and TRBJ2-3; unclear D gene. Germline V lookup: CDR1 SGHRS, CDR2 YFSETQ. The ends were cut back, 6 bases at V and 5 bases at J, with 13 bases in the middle. The CDR3 spans 13 residues. In DNA form, the CDR3 reads TGCGCCAGCATTGCGGTACCAGGAGATACGCAGTATTTT. Residues: CASIAVPGDTQYF. The entire variable domain, with the rest obtained from reference TRBV5-1 and TRBJ2-3, is as follows: KAGVTQTPRYLIKTRGQQVTLSCSPISGHRSVSWYQQTPGQGLQFLFEYFSETQRNKGNFPGRFSGRQFSNSRSEMNVSTLELGDSALYLCASIAVPGDTQYFGPGTRLTVL.

The gene calls are TRBV19 and TRBJ2-7; 9 bases align to TRBD1. CDR3 length equals 14 residues. Looked up from germline, CDR1 is LNHDA and CDR2 is SQIVND (reference sequence). With 4 bases clipped from V and 5 bases from J, the junction kept 6 bases outside the gene matches. The CDR3 here is CASSKDRGFDEQYF. The CDR3 DNA sequence: TGTGCCAGTAGTAAAGACAGGGGGTTCGACGAGCAGTACTTC.

V is TRBV6-5 and J is TRBJ1-4; 7 bases are a match to TRBD1. Germline CDR1 and CDR2: MNHEY and SVGAGI. The V gene end was trimmed by 3 bases and the J gene end by 8 bases; junction bases not matched to a gene: 12. The CDR3 runs 16 residues. This CDR3 is CASSYGQAGRREKLFF. CDR3 DNA: TGTGCCAGCAGTTATGGACAGGCGGGACGGAGAGAAAAACTGTTTTTT.